Listed here is a single T cell receptor (beta chain). In this sample, this clonotype turned up a few times. The specificity of this receptor is unknown. No much larger clonotype is one base removed from it; base qualities were not supplied. This entry belongs to a study of response to subunit inactivated influenza vaccine (dated by TCRdb to 2017 to 2018). About the investigation overall: The study used deep quantitative T cell receptor repertoire profiling to track responses to a trivalent subunit inactivated influenza vaccine.

Findings and caveats that apply to the study as a whole: The authors suggested that each seasonal influenza vaccination may recruit only a limited number of new T cells.

The germline V gene supplies CDR1 SQVTM and CDR2 ANQGSEA. CDR3 length: 14 amino acids, cysteine to phenylalanine. Solely the CDR3 DNA is kept, with 42 bases framed from the first base. V trim: 5 bases; J trim: 8 bases; unmatched bases: 13. Libraries came from RT-PCR. Instrument used: Illumina HiSeq 2500. In TCRdb, the public reads were trimmed at Q25 with fastp and aligned with MiXCR, with productive beta chains retained. A single entry per CDR3 protein holds the most common genes and DNA from its merged rows. Counted in this sample were roughly 700,000 distinct CDR3 sequences; about 14% of them appeared once. The ten largest make up 6% to 8% of the sample.

Sequencing was performed on PBMCs from blood, taken approximately 15 days before vaccination. The chain links TRBV29-1 with TRBJ2-5; 8 central nucleotides agree with TRBD1. The clonotype comes from a man aged 50 to 59 who received an inactivated influenza vaccine. Donor details come from another sample of the same person, matched by shared clones. The CDR3 region: CSVNYRTGPGTQYF. The DNA is TGCAGCGTTAATTACCGGACAGGGCCAGGAACCCAGTACTTC.